This is a list of T cell receptor beta chains from one sample in a study of Graves' ophthalmopathy and Graves' hyperthyroidism. TCRdb analysed the multiplex PCR reads with MiXCR anew, one entry per CDR3 protein. The table shows roughly 36,000 distinct CDR3 sequences, with about half occurring only once. Sequencing was performed on peripheral blood. These receptors all stem from an adult woman with stable Graves' hyperthyroidism. Both conserved end residues are part of each CDR3. D genes are given only for firm matches. Clone size appears in some rows only: once, few, many, or a class for an expanded clone.

>TRBD1|TRBV30|14|many|TRBJ2-2
CAWNRDSLTGELFF
TGTGCCTGGAACCGGGACAGTTTGACCGGGGAGCTGTTTTTT
>TRBD2|TRBV11-2|15|.|TRBJ2-5
CASSSYRGRAETQYF
TGTGCCAGCAGCTCTTACCGCGGGAGGGCAGAGACCCAGTACTTC
>.|TRBV11-2|10|.|TRBJ2-2
CASSLGELFF
TGTGCCAGCAGCTTGGGGGAGCTGTTTTTT
>.|TRBV6-5|15|many|TRBJ2-7
CASSYSVPDRYEQYF
TGTGCCAGCAGTTACTCTGTGCCGGACCGATACGAGCAGTACTTC
>.|TRBV20-1|15|medium-sized|TRBJ2-7
CSARDGSEVWNEQYF
TGCAGTGCTAGAGATGGCTCGGAAGTTTGGAACGAGCAGTACTTC
>.|TRBV3-1|16|many|TRBJ2-7
CASSPSSGASSYEQYF
TGTGCCAGCAGTCCAAGTAGCGGAGCGAGCTCCTACGAGCAGTACTTC
>.|TRBV4-1|16|many|TRBJ1-2
CASSQDLRGAIYGYTF
TGCGCCAGCAGCCAAGATCTCCGGGGGGCGATCTATGGCTACACCTTC
>TRBD1|TRBV29-1|15|.|TRBJ1-5
CSVSTGGVGNQPQHF
TGCAGCGTATCCACAGGGGGCGTCGGCAATCAGCCCCAGCATTTT
>.|TRBV29-1|12|.|TRBJ2-5
CSLGPGQETQYF
TGCAGCTTGGGGCCCGGCCAAGAGACCCAGTACTTC
>TRBD1|TRBV12-3/TRBV12-4|15|.|TRBJ2-5
CASSARTGGVETQYF
TGTGCCAGCAGTGCCCGGACAGGGGGCGTAGAGACCCAGTACTTC
>.|TRBV29-1|12|.|TRBJ2-2
CSVEGDAGELFF
TGCAGCGTTGAGGGCGACGCCGGGGAGCTGTTTTTT
>.|TRBV7-3|15|many|TRBJ2-6
CASSSTSSGANVLTF
TGTGCCAGCAGCTCGACTAGCTCTGGGGCCAACGTCCTGACTTTC
>TRBD2|TRBV4-2|15|many|TRBJ2-3
CASSPGLAGSDTQYF
TGTGCCAGCAGCCCTGGACTAGCGGGATCAGATACGCAGTATTTT
>TRBD2|TRBV7-6|16|many|TRBJ2-7
CASSLGLAGYDYEQYF
TGTGCCAGCAGCTTAGGACTAGCGGGATATGACTACGAGCAGTACTTC
>.|TRBV27|16|many|TRBJ1-5
CASSHLGGGLNQPQHF
TGTGCCAGCAGCCACCTAGGCGGGGGCTTGAATCAGCCCCAGCATTTT
>.|TRBV12-3/TRBV12-4|12|many|TRBJ1-1
CASSYGHHEAFF
TGTGCCAGCAGTTACGGGCATCACGAAGCTTTCTTT
>TRBD1|TRBV15|15|medium-sized|TRBJ1-1
CATSRGDSMNTEAFF
TGTGCCACCAGCAGAGGGGACAGCATGAACACTGAAGCTTTCTTT
>.|TRBV20-1|15|many|TRBJ2-7
CSARGPGAGDYEQYF
TGCAGTGCTAGAGGGCCAGGGGCGGGGGACTACGAGCAGTACTTC
>TRBD1|TRBV7-9|14|.|TRBJ1-1
CASSPRTGGTEAFF
TGTGCCAGCAGCCCCAGGACAGGGGGCACTGAAGCTTTCTTT
>TRBD1|TRBV12-3/TRBV12-4|16|.|TRBJ1-5
CASSLGTGYGNQPQHF
TGTGCCAGCAGTTTGGGGACAGGGTATGGCAATCAGCCCCAGCATTTT
>.|TRBV12-3/TRBV12-4|11|many|TRBJ2-3
CASSFSGTQYF
TGTGCCAGCAGTTTCTCAGGGACGCAGTATTTT
>TRBD1|TRBV10-3|11|.|TRBJ2-7
CASRDRVKQYF
TGTGCCAGCCGGGACAGGGTGAAGCAGTACTTC
>TRBD1|TRBV12-3/TRBV12-4|14|.|TRBJ1-2
CASSLAGTGYGYTF
TGTGCCAGCAGTTTAGCCGGGACAGGGTATGGCTACACCTTC
>TRBD1|TRBV6-1|15|many|TRBJ1-1
CASSGRTGMNTEAFF
TGTGCCAGCAGTGGCCGGACAGGAATGAACACTGAAGCTTTCTTT
>.|TRBV7-9|14|.|TRBJ2-2
CASSLLTNTGELFF
TGTGCCAGCAGCTTACTTACGAACACCGGGGAGCTGTTTTTT
>TRBD2|TRBV10-3|15|.|TRBJ2-2
CASRGTSEDTGELFF
TGTGCCAGCAGAGGGACTAGTGAAGACACCGGGGAGCTGTTTTTT
>TRBD1|TRBV29-1|14|.|TRBJ1-1
CSVLAGQLNTEAFF
TGCAGCGTCTTAGCGGGACAGCTGAACACTGAAGCTTTCTTC
>.|TRBV6-2/TRBV6-3|13|.|TRBJ1-2
CASSPWSDYGYTF
TGTGCCAGCAGCCCCTGGAGTGACTATGGCTACACCTTC
>.|TRBV20-1|17|many|TRBJ1-1
CSAPKRGLTPMNTEAFF
TGCAGTGCTCCCAAAAGGGGACTGACCCCCATGAACACTGAAGCTTTCTTT
>.|TRBV24-1|18|many|TRBJ2-3
CATSDLLKGKEDKDTQYF
TGTGCCACCAGTGATTTGCTGAAGGGGAAGGAGGACAAAGATACGCAGTATTTT
>.|TRBV20-1|11|.|TRBJ2-7
CSATGPYEQYF
TGCAGTGCTACGGGGCCCTACGAGCAGTACTTC
>TRBD1|TRBV25-1|15|.|TRBJ1-4
CATSGWDRGQERLFF
TGTGCCACCTCCGGGTGGGACAGGGGGCAGGAAAGACTGTTTTTT
>TRBD1|TRBV29-1|12|.|TRBJ2-5
CADRGWVETQYF
TGCGCCGACAGGGGCTGGGTAGAGACCCAGTACTTC
>TRBD1|TRBV5-4|14|few|TRBJ1-6
CASSLTGVDSPLHF
TGTGCCAGCAGCTTGACAGGGGTCGATTCACCCCTCCACTTT
>.|TRBV29-1|14|medium-sized|TRBJ1-1
CSVAHREKNTEAFF
TGCAGCGTTGCCCACAGGGAGAAGAACACTGAAGCTTTCTTT
>.|TRBV15|14|many|TRBJ2-2
CATRRHGNTGELFF
TGTGCCACCAGGAGGCACGGGAACACCGGGGAGCTGTTTTTT
>.|TRBV7-9|11|.|TRBJ1-6
CASSLDLPLHF
TGTGCCAGCAGTCTCGACTTACCCCTCCACTTT